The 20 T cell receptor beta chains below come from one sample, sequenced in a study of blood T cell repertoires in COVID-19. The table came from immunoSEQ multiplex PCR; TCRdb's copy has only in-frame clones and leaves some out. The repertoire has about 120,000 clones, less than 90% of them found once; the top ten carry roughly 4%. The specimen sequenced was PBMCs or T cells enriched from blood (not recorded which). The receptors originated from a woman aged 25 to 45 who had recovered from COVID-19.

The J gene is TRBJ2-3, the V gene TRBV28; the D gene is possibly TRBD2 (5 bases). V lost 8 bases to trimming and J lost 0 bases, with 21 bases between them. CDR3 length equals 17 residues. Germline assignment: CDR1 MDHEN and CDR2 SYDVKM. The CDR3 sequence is CASGLSEAEISTDTQYF. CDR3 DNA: TGTGCCAGCGGACTCTCTGAAGCGGAGATTAGCACAGATACGCAGTATTTT.

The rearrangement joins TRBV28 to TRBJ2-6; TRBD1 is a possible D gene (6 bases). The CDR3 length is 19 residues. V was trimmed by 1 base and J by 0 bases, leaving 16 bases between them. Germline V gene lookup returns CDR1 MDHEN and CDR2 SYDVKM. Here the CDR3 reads CASSLSWSGVNSGANVLTF. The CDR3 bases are TGTGCCAGCAGTTTATCGTGGTCAGGGGTCAACTCTGGGGCCAACGTCCTGACTTTC.

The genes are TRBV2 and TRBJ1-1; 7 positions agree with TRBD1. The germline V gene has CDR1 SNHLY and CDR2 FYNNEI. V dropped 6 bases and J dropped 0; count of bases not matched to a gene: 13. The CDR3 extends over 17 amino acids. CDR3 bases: TGTGCCAGCAGCTACCAAGCCGACAGGGCCATGAACACTGAAGCTTTCTTT. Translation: CASSYQADRAMNTEAFF.

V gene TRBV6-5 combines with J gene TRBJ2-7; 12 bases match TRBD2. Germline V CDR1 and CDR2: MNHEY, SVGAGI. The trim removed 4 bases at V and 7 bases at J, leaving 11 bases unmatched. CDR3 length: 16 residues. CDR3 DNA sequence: TGTGCCAGCAGTTCGTGGACTAGCGGGAAGGTAGGGGAGCAGTACTTC. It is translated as CASSSWTSGKVGEQYF.

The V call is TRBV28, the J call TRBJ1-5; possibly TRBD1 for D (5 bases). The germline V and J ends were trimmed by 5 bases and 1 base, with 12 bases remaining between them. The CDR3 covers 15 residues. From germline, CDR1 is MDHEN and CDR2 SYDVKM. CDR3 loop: CASSLPGGSNQPQHF. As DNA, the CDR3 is TGTGCCAGCAGTCTCCCCGGGGGGAGCAATCAGCCCCAGCATTTT.

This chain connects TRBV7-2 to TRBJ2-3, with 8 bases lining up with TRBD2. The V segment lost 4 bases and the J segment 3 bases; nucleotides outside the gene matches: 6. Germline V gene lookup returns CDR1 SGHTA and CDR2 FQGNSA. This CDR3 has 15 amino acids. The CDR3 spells CASSSSGSRTDTQYF. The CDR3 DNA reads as TGTGCCAGCAGCTCGAGCGGGAGTCGAACAGATACGCAGTATTTT.

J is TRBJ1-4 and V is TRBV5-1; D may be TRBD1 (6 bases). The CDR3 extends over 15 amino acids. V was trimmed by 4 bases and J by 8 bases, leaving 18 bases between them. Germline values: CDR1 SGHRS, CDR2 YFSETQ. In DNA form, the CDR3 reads TGCGCCAGCAGCCGAACGGGACACGGTGAAGAAAAACTGTTTTTT. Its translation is CASSRTGHGEEKLFF.

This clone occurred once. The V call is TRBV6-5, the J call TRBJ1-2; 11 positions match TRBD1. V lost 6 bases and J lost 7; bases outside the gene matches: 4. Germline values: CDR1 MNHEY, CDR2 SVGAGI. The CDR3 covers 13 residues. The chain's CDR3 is CASRPDRGLGYTF. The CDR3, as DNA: TGTGCCAGCAGACCGGACAGGGGGCTTGGCTACACCTTC.

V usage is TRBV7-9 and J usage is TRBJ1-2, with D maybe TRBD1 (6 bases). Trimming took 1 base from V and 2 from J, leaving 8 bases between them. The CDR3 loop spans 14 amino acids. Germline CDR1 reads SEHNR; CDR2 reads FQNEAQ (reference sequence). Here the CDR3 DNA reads TGTGCCAGCAGCTTAGGGGACATCAACTATGGCTACACCTTC. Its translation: CASSLGDINYGYTF. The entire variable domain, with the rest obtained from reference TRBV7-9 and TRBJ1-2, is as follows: DTGVSQNPRHKITKRGQNVTFRCDPISEHNRLYWYRQTLGQGPEFLTYFQNEAQLEKSRLLSDRFSAERPKGSFSTLEIQRTEQGDSAMYLCASSLGDINYGYTFGSGTRLTVV.

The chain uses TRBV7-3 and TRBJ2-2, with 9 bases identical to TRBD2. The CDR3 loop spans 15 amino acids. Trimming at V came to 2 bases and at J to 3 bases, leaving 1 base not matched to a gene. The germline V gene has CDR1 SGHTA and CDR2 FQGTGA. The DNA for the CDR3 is TGTGCCAGCAGCTTAGGGACTAGCTACACCGGGGAGCTGTTTTTT. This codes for CASSLGTSYTGELFF.

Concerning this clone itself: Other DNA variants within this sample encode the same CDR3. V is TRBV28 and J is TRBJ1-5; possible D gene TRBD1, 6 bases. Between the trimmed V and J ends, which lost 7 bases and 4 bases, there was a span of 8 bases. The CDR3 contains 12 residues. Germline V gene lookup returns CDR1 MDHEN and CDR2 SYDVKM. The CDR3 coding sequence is TGTGCCAGCACCCAGGGGAATCAGCCCCAGCATTTT. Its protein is CASTQGNQPQHF.

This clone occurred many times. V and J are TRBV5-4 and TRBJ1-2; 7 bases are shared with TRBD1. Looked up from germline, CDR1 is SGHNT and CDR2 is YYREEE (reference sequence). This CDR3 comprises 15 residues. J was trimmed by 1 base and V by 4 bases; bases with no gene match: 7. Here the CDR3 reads CASSPTGTYNYGYTF. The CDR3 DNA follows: TGTGCCAGCAGCCCGACAGGGACCTATAACTATGGCTACACCTTC.

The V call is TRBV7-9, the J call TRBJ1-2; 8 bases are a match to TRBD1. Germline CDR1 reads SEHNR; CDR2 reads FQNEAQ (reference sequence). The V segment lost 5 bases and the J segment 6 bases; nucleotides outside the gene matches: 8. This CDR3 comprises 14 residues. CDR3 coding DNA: TGTGCCAGCAGCCCCACCGGGACAGGAAATGGCTACACCTTC. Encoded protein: CASSPTGTGNGYTF.

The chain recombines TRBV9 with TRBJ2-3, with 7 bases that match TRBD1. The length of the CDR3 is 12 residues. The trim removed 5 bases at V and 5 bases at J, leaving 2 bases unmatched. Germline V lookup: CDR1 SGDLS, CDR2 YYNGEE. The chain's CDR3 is CASSTGEDTQYF. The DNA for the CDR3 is TGTGCCAGCAGTACAGGGGAAGATACGCAGTATTTT.

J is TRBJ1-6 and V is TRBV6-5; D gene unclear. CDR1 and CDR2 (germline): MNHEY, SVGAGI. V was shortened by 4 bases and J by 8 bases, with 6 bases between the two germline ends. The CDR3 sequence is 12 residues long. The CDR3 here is CASSSGYSPLHF. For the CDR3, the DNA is TGTGCCAGCAGTTCGGGATATTCACCCCTCCACTTT.

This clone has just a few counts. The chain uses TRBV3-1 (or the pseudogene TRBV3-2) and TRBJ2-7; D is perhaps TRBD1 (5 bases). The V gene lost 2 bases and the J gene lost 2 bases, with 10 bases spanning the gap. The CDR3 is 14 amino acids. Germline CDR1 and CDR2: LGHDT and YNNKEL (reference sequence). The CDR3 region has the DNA TGTGCCAGCAGCCAACGCAGGGCGCCCTACGAGCAGTACTTC. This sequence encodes CASSQRRAPYEQYF.

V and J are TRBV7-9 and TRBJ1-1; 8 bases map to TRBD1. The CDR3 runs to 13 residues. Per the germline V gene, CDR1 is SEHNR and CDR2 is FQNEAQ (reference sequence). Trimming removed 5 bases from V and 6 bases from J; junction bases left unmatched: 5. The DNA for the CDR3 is TGTGCCAGCAGCCCTGGACAGGGCTCTGAAGCTTTCTTT. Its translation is CASSPGQGSEAFF. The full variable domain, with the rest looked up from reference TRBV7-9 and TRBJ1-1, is DTGVSQNPRHKITKRGQNVTFRCDPISEHNRLYWYRQTLGQGPEFLTYFQNEAQLEKSRLLSDRFSAERPKGSFSTLEIQRTEQGDSAMYLCASSPGQGSEAFFGQGTRLTVV.

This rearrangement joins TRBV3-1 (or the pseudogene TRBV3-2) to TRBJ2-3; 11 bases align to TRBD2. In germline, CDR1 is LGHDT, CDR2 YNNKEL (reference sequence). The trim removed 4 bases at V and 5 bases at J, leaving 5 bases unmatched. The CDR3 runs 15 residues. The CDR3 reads CASSRDGTSGDTQYF. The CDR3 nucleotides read TGTGCCAGCAGCCGAGACGGGACTAGCGGAGATACGCAGTATTTT.

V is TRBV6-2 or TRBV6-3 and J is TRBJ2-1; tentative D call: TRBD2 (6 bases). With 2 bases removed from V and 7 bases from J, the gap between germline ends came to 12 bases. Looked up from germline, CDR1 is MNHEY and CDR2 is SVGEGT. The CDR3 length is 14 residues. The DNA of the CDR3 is TGTGCCAGCAGTTACGCTAGACGGGGGAATGAGCAGTTCTTC. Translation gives CASSYARRGNEQFF.

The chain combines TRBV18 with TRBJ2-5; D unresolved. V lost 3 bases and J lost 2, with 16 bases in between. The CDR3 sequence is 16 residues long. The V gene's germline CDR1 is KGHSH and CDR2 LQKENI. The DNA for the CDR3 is TGTGCCAGCTCACCGCGAGGTCGTAATGTACAAGAGACCCAGTACTTC. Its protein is CASSPRGRNVQETQYF.